Sequencing of this T cell receptor beta chain was carried out in a study of lymphopenia after photon versus proton radiotherapy. Findings and limits, study-wide: After lymphocyte nadir, photon-treated repertoires showed oligoclonal expansion, especially CD8+ Temra. Under photons, naive T cells and diversity fell while effector/memory populations rose. In patients who died, overall survival fell as post-nadir TCR diversity dropped more.

Using immunoSEQ multiplex PCR, the repertoire was profiled, and TCRdb retains in-frame clones only, with some absent. The data contain approximately 70,000 clones, roughly 90% of them singletons. A word on this clone: Antigen specificity is unknown. The identical CDR3 is also encoded by other nucleotide sequences in the sample.

This CDR3 region has 14 residues. Trimming took off 2 bases at V and 0 bases at J, with 6 bases between the two ends. CDR1 and CDR2 from the germline V gene are SEHNR and FQNEAQ (reference sequence). The chain employs TRBV7-9 and TRBJ2-3; D gene ambiguous. The clonotype comes from a man older than 75 with esophageal cancer. The sequenced sample was peripheral blood, obtained from a patient treated with proton-based radiotherapy. The CDR3 bases are TGTGCCAGCAGCTTAACCCAGAGCACAGATACGCAGTATTTT. Translated, it gives CASSLTQSTDTQYF.